The 4 T cell receptor beta chains in this list originate from one sample, sequenced in a study of shared clonotypes between healthy human individuals. The protocol was immunoSEQ multiplex PCR, while the TCRdb copy is restricted to in-frame clones and leaves out a portion. The sample shows roughly 1,800,000 clones, 85% to 95% of them seen only once. Naive CD8 isolation took CD45RO-negative cells positively selected for CCR7 and excluded terminally differentiated effector memory CD45RA+ cells. The material sequenced was naive CD8+ T cells sorted from blood. These receptors came from a man aged 18 to 30 in good health.

V is TRBV27 and J is TRBJ2-7, with no clear D. Trimming pared 3 bases from V and 0 bases from J, leaving 6 bases between. Per the germline V gene, CDR1 is MNHEY and CDR2 is SMNVEV (reference sequence). This CDR3 spans 13 amino acids. CDR3 sequence: CASSFFDSYEQYF. As DNA, the CDR3 is TGTGCCAGCAGTTTTTTCGACTCCTACGAGCAGTACTTC.

This clone is a singleton in its sample. The gene calls are TRBV5-5 and TRBJ2-3, with D perhaps matching TRBD1 or TRBD2 (5 bases each). The germline gives CDR1 SGHKS, CDR2 YYEKEE (reference sequence). V was pared by 0 bases and J by 0 bases, with 14 bases between. The length of the CDR3 is 17 residues. Written as DNA, the CDR3 is TGTGCCAGCAGCTTGGCCGGGACCTGGGGAAGCACAGATACGCAGTATTTT. This codes for CASSLAGTWGSTDTQYF. Complete variable domain (other parts from reference TRBV5-5 and TRBJ2-3): DAGVTQSPTHLIKTRGQQVTLRCSPISGHKSVSWYQQVLGQGPQFIFQYYEKEERGRGNFPDRFSARQFPNYSSELNVNALLLGDSALYLCASSLAGTWGSTDTQYFGPGTRLTVL.

The genes are TRBV14 and TRBJ2-2, with D tentatively TRBD1 or TRBD2 (5 bases each). CDR1 and CDR2 (germline): SGHDN, FVKESK. The CDR3 is 15 residues long. The germline V and J ends were trimmed by 4 bases and 6 bases, with 15 bases remaining between them. The CDR3: CASSPRYLGAGELFF. The CDR3 DNA is TGTGCCAGCAGCCCCCGTTATTTGGGGGCCGGGGAGCTGTTTTTT.

The chain has TRBV4-3 and TRBJ2-6, with TRBD2 matching over 11 bases. From germline, CDR1 is LGHNA and CDR2 YSLEER. This CDR3 is built from 19 residues. V lost 0 bases to trimming and J lost 1 base; unmatched junction nucleotides: 5. CDR3 sequence: CASSQDSGRVFSGANVLTF. CDR3 DNA sequence: TGCGCCAGCAGCCAAGATAGCGGGAGGGTTTTTTCTGGGGCCAACGTCCTGACTTTC.